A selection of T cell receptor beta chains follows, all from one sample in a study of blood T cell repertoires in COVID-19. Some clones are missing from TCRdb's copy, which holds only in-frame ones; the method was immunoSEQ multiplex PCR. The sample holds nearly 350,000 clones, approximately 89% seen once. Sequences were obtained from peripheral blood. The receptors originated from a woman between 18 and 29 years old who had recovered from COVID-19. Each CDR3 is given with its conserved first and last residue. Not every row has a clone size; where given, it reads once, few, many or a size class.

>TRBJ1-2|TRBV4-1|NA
CASSPTVFPLNYGYTF
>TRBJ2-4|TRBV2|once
CASSPHAGNIQYF
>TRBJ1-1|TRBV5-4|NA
CASGLGGRGKTEAFF
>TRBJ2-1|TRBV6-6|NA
CASSPNQGRVDEQFF
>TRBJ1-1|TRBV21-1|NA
CASSIQTENTEAFF
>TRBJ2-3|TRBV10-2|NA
CASRAGTDTQYF
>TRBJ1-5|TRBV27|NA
CASSPSQLQPQHF
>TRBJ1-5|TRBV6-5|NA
CASSRSIAKQPQHF
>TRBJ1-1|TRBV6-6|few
CASSYSGVRSEGFF
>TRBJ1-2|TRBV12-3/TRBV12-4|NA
CASSFTESGYTF
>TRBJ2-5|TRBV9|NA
CARTGTSGYNFQETQYF
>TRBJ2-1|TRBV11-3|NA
CASSFSGTSGSSYNEQFF
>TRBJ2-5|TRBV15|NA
CATSREGASGETQYF
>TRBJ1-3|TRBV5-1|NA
CASSIGTVGNTIYF
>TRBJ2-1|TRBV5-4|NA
CASSLPPYNEQFF
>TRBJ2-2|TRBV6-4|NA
CASSQGLAGGEYTGELFF
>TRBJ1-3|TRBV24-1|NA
CATEDGGNTIYF
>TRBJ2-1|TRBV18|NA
CASSTVLAGGHNEQFF